The following is a T cell receptor (beta chain) sequence with its context. This clone is a singleton in its sample. Its cognate antigen has yet to be identified. Within one base of it there is no much larger clone, and no base qualities were kept. The Qiagen DNeasy kit was used to extract genomic DNA both from unsorted PBMCs and from the negatively selected CD4+ and CD8+ fractions. TCR beta CDR3 regions were amplified by immunoSEQ multiplex PCR using primers annealing to V and J segments. A synthetic immune receptor repertoire was used to minimize amplification bias, and remaining bias was computationally removed after sequencing. Under the source paper's analysis protocol: Repertoire diversity was quantified as the Shannon entropy index using custom Python scripts. Unsorted, CD4+ and CD8+ repertoires were analyzed separately, except for combined analyses in which CD4+ and CD8+ sequences were merged in silico. Clonal expansion was defined as a frequency increase of at least 2-fold after treatment compared with C1D1, and clones undetected at baseline were assigned a pseudocount of 0.5. Singleton clones were defined as clones with 0 or 1 copy at C1D1, and non-singleton clones were defined as clones with 2 or more copies. Clones expanded in unsorted samples were labelled as CD4+, CD8+ or unknown by matching protein sequences in sorted samples from the same patient. Wilcoxon tests were applied to paired samples to test diversity changes from C1D1 to C4D1. The source is immuneACCESS, and TCRdb retained only in-frame sequences with V and J called. Part of the clones is not carried over; for the studies checked, unresolved V genes explain less than half of this, and the remainder is unexplained. V, J and clone size reflect that table, while D and trimming were determined from the DNA. This sample lists some 19,000 clones; 80% were detected once. Clones ranked in the top ten supply about 22% of the sample.

CDR3 length: 13 amino acids, cysteine to phenylalanine. Solely the CDR3 DNA is kept, with 39 bases framed from the first base. Sequences SGHTA (CDR1) and FQGNSA (CDR2) are obtained from the germline V gene. The junction shows trimming of 2 bases on V and 5 bases on J, plus 6 bases between the germline ends. What the time point label conveys for this sample: cycle 4 day 1 (C4D1), after six to seven weeks of nivolumab. Relapse after autologous stem cell transplantation had occurred in all trial patients, and cohorts A, B and C were distinguished by prior brentuximab vedotin exposure. A total of 50 to 70 patients with relapsed/refractory classical Hodgkin lymphoma made up the trial cohort, and each patient's best overall response was complete response, partial response or progressive disease. Single-agent nivolumab was administered to trial patients in the multi-cohort phase II CheckMate 205 trial. Best overall response was determined by an independent review committee according to the 2007 International Working Group response criteria. Trial PBMCs were obtained immediately prior to nivolumab initiation (C1D1) and on therapy at cycle 2 day 1 and cycle 4 day 1. Peripheral blood was collected in 8 mL Vacutainer Cell Preparation Tubes, from which PBMCs were isolated by centrifugation and then cryopreserved.

This record belongs to a study of PD-1 blockade in classical Hodgkin lymphoma (dated by TCRdb to the early 2020s). Study-level background: Nivolumab dosing was 3 mg/kg intravenously every 2 weeks, continuing until either disease progression or unacceptable toxicity. The study used TCR beta sequencing and CyTOF to define a peripheral blood immune signature of response to PD-1 blockade in classical Hodgkin lymphoma. Paper-wide results and their limitations: CD4+ but not CD8+ TCR diversity rose significantly by C4D1 (p=0.0027 vs p=0.16), most apparent in complete responders (p=0.02). Diversity was lower in patients who began nivolumab less than 1 year after ASCT, so these patients were left out of later analyses to avoid confounding by immune reconstitution. Baseline TCR diversity was reported to be lower in newly diagnosed patients than in healthy donors and to be lower still in relapsed/refractory patients. Baseline diversity similar to that of newly diagnosed patients was observed in trial patients achieving complete response, whereas significantly lower diversity was observed in partial responders and progressors. The study covered only a single clinical trial cohort, and the causes of the repertoire differences, possibly disease activity or prior therapy, were still not defined.

The rearrangement combines TRBV7-2 with TRBJ2-2, with an unclear D gene assignment. This TCR derives from a human donor with classical Hodgkin lymphoma. Specimen: peripheral blood mononuclear cells (PBMCs), collected before the fourth cycle of nivolumab. The CDR3 corresponds to CASSLTATGELFF. The base sequence is TGTGCCAGCAGCTTAACGGCGACCGGGGAGCTGTTTTTT.